This is a list of T cell receptor beta chains from one sample in a study of circulating CD8 cells and anti-PD-1 response in melanoma. MiXCR was run by TCRdb on the reads, yielding one entry per CDR3 protein. Of 350 to 450 distinct CDR3 sequences in the sample, 7.5% to 8% were seen once. Sequences were derived from CD8+ T cells from PBMCs, sampled at baseline or after one month of anti-PD-1 therapy (not recorded which). The receptor source for this set is a human donor with melanoma. The conserved cysteine and the conserved F or W are not part of the CDR3 here. A D gene is named only where the DNA matches it firmly. Clone sizes are shown as once, few or many counts, or a class when the clone is expanded.

v_call	d_call	clone_size	cdr3_aa
TRBV27	TRBD1	large	ASSDRARAKRY
TRBV19	-	large	ASSPPLWAGRTEAF
TRBV27	-	once	ASSLRALSTEAF
TRBV7-2	-	large	ASSQPGLPNEQF
TRBV27	-	hyperexpanded	ASSLRALNTEAF
TRBV29-1	-	large	SVVEGYEQY
TRBV5-4	-	few	ASSAKGGNTEAF
TRBV25-1	-	large	ASRALYEQY
TRBV19	TRBD1	few	ASSPWTGRNTGELF
TRBV7-3	-	large	ASSLRPGPGPDTQY
TRBV27	TRBD1	hyperexpanded	ASSLFRTGGTGELF
TRBV27	TRBD2	large	ASSLWLAGGILDTQY
TRBV6-6	-	few	ASSWQRDTQY
TRBV7-2	TRBD1	medium-sized	ASSPRQGWYEQY